This T cell receptor (beta chain) derives from a study of cytomegalovirus exposure and HLA in healthy donors. Regarding the study as a whole: It was confirmed in vitro that a few of the CMV-associated chains were specific for CMV antigens. There were some V segments, including TRBV6-2 and TRBV6-3, excluded as indistinguishable. Most sequenced TCRs were rare (though some public TCRs occurred in many donors).

As to this clone: Its specificity is not known.

V lost 3 bases to trimming and J lost 8 bases, with 14 bases between them. The CDR3 length is 14 residues. Germline V CDR1 and CDR2: MNHNS, SASEGT. PCR employed 60 Vbeta and 13 Jbeta primers. The protocol was immunoSEQ multiplex PCR, while the TCRdb copy is restricted to in-frame clones and leaves out a portion. The sample has 110,000 to 150,000 clones; roughly 78% are singletons. The sample taken for sequencing was PBMCs. V is TRBV6-1 and J is TRBJ2-1; tentative D call: TRBD1 (6 bases). The receptor was derived from a female donor in good health and CMV-seronegative. The CDR3 DNA reads as TGTGCCAGCAGTGACAGGGGAGAATTCCATGAGCAGTTCTTC. Its translation is CASSDRGEFHEQFF.